This paragraph reports one T cell receptor beta chain. Its antigen is not yet known. This clone may be a read error of a much larger clone one base away. The sample is drawn from a study of T cells in AML relapse after transplant (dated 2019 in TCRdb). As for the study more broadly: Clinically matched patients in whom long-term complete remission was maintained, with more than 3 years of follow-up, were used as remission controls. This retrospective study examined inhibitory receptor expression and TCR repertoires of bone marrow T cells in patients who received allogeneic HSCT for myeloid malignancy. Remission samples were bone marrow collected about 1 year after HSCT from patients who maintained complete remission. Summary of the overall study and its limitations: TCR repertoire comparisons rested on very few samples, with only a few individuals per group for unsorted bone marrow.

The library was produced with PCR. A modified RACE PCR protocol, rather than multiplex PCR, was used to amplify TCR alpha and beta chains from RNA. Libraries were sequenced on an Illumina MiSeq, and raw reads were demultiplexed according to sample-specific barcode combinations. Under the source paper's analysis protocol: TCR clonotypes were identified from the sequencing reads using MiXCR software. TCRdb reprocessing: public reads trimmed at Q25 with fastp, clones called with MiXCR, in-frame beta chains kept. Duplicate CDR3 protein sequences are folded into a single record with the most common DNA and genes. It is TCRdb's table, rather than the study itself, that gives the V and J calls and clone size. Counted in this sample were about 3,500 distinct CDR3 sequences; about 11% of them appeared once. In total, the top ten clones hold about 32% of the sample. The CDR3 sequence holds 15 residues, the cysteine and phenylalanine included. Left in the record is the CDR3 DNA by itself, 45 bases read in frame from the first base. Based on the germline V gene, the CDR1 and CDR2 sequences are MNHEY and SVGAGI. V sheds 2 bases and J sheds 5 bases, leaving 14 bases between their ends.

Sequencing was performed on bone marrow, either the whole sample or a sorted T cell fraction (not recorded which), taken in complete remission. The TCR was taken from a human donor who had a stem cell transplant for acute myeloid leukemia. After a transplant, some T cells may be of graft donor origin. Recombination linked TRBV6-5 to TRBJ2-3; a weak D assignment points to TRBD2 (6 bases agree). The CDR3 amino acid sequence is: CASSYTLAGIDTQYF. Here is the DNA: TGTGCCAGCAGTTACACACTAGCAGGCATAGATACGCAGTATTTT.